This T cell receptor (beta chain) came from a study of T cells in Graves' hyperthyroidism and ophthalmopathy. This clonotype came up many times. The CDR3 regions of TCR beta were amplified from RNA transcripts. Primed by the HTBI set, a first-round RT-PCR was run on the TCR CDR3. In TCRdb, the multiplex PCR reads were re-called with MiXCR into one record per CDR3 protein. The sample has a few hundred thousand distinct CDR3 sequences, around 13% seen once; the top ten hold around a tenth. The length of the CDR3 is 13 residues. V lost 3 bases and J lost 0, with 5 bases in between. Sequenced: blood. V is TRBV12-3 or TRBV12-4 and J is TRBJ2-5; no definite D call. This sequence was found in a woman aged 18-29 years with Graves' hyperthyroidism. As DNA, the CDR3 is TGTGCCAGCAGTTTTGGAGACCAAGAGACCCAGTACTTC. This codes for CASSFGDQETQYF.